These T cell receptor beta chains were read from a single sample in a study of OX40 agonist ivuxolimab in advanced cancers. The assay was immunoSEQ multiplex PCR, and TCRdb's table has in-frame clones only and misses some. The profile shows tens of thousands of clones, roughly 84% of them singletons. This specimen was CD4+ or CD8+ T cells sorted from blood, taken in a trial of the OX40 agonist ivuxolimab. The receptors here all came from an adult with an advanced solid tumor such as melanoma, head and neck, liver or kidney cancer. Each CDR3 is given without its conserved first and last residue. The D gene is left open where the match is weak.

v_gene	j_gene	d_gene	CDR3aa
TRBV7-2	TRBJ2-5	TRBD1	ASTDRGDRETQY
TRBV29-1	TRBJ2-5	NA	SVIRGAAETQY
TRBV10-3	TRBJ2-2	TRBD2	AVSSGKNTGELF
TRBV19	TRBJ2-7	TRBD1	ASSSTGTGLDEQY
TRBV5-6	TRBJ2-3	NA	ASSEGGFFGGTQY
TRBV18	TRBJ2-5	NA	ASSPSRQNQETQY
TRBV7-2	TRBJ2-3	TRBD1	ASSYQGADTQY
TRBV18	TRBJ2-1	TRBD2	ASSTSGTSGISEQF
TRBV7-9	TRBJ2-5	NA	ASSLDGGETQY
TRBV4-2	TRBJ1-2	NA	ASSQPPQAGADYGYT
TRBV5-1	TRBJ2-3	TRBD1	ASSDPGQGGDTQY
TRBV20-1	TRBJ2-5	NA	SGDNQETQY
TRBV28	TRBJ1-2	NA	ASGTGDRYGYT
TRBV19	TRBJ2-2	TRBD1	ASSRDRGLVPGELF